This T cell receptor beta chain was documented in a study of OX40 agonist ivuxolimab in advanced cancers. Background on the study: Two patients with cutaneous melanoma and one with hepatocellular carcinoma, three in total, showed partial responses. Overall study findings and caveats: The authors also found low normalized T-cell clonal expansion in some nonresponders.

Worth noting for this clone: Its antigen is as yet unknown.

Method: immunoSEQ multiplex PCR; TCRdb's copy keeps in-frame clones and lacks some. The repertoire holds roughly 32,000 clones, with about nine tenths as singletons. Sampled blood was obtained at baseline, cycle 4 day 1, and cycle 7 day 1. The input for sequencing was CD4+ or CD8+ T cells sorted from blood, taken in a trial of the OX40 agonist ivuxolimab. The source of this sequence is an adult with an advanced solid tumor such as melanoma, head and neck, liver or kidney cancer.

The CDR3 loop is CASSFYRTEDGYTF. DNA of the CDR3: TGTGCCAGCAGCTTTTACCGGACAGAGGATGGCTACACCTTC. This chain connects TRBV7-2 to TRBJ1-2, with a weak D call TRBD1 (6 bases). V lost 3 bases to trimming and J lost 6 bases, with 14 bases between them. The length of the CDR3 is 14 residues. Germline V gene lookup returns CDR1 SGHTA and CDR2 FQGNSA.